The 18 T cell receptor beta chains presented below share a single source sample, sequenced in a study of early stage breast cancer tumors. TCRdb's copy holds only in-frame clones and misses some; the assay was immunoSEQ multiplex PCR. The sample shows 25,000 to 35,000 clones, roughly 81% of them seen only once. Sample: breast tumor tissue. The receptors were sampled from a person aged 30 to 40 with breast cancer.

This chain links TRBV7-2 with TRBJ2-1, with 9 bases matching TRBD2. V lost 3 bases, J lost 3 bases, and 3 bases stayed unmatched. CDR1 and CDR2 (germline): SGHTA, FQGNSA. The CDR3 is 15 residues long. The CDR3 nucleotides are TGTGCCAGCAGCTTCTCTAGCGGGGTCTACAATGAGCAGTTCTTC. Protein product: CASSFSSGVYNEQFF.

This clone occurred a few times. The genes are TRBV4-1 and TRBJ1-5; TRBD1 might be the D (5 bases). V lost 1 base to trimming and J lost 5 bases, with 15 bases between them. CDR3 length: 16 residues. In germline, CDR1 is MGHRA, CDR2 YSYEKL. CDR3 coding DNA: TGCGCCAGCAGCCAAGGGGTCGACAGAACCTATCAGCCCCAGCATTTT. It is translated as CASSQGVDRTYQPQHF.

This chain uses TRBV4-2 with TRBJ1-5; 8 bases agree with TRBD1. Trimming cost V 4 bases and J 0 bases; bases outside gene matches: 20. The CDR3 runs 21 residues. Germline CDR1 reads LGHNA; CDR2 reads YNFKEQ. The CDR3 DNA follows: TGTGCCAGCAGCCGTGACCCAGGGGGCGGAGGTTGGACGGGTAGCAATCAGCCCCAGCATTTT. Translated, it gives CASSRDPGGGGWTGSNQPQHF.

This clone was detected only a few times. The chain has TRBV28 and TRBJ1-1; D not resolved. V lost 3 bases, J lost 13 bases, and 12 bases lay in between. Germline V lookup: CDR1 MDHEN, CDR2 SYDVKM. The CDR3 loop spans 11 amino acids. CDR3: CASSLGQKDFF. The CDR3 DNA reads TGTGCCAGCAGTTTGGGTCAAAAGGATTTCTTT.

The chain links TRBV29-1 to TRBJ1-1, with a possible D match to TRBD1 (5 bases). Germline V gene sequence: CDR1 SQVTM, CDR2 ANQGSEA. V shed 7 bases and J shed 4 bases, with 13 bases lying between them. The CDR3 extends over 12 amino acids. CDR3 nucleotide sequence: TGCAGCGCCCCCGGGGGTAGCACTGAAGCTTTCTTT. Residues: CSAPGGSTEAFF.

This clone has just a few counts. The CDR3 region is CASQHRDTGYNEQFF. In nucleotides, the CDR3 is TGCGCCAGCCAGCACCGGGACACCGGGTACAATGAGCAGTTCTTC. The V and J genes are TRBV10-2 and TRBJ2-1, with TRBD1 as a possible D gene (6 bases). Germline values: CDR1 WSHSY, CDR2 SAAADI. V was cut by 8 bases and J by 4 bases, with 18 bases left in between. The CDR3 is made up of 15 amino acids.

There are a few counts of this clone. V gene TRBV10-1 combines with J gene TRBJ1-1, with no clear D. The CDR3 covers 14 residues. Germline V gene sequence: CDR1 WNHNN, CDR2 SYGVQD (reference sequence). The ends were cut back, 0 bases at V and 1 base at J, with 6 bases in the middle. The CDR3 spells CASSESRENTEAFF. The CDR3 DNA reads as TGCGCCAGCAGTGAGTCGAGGGAGAACACTGAAGCTTTCTTT.

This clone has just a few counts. The DNA for the CDR3 is TGTGCCAGCAGTGATTACCAGGGCTTCGAGCAGTACTTC. It is translated as CASSDYQGFEQYF. The chain links TRBV6-1 to TRBJ2-7, with D possibly being TRBD1 (5 bases). Per germline, CDR1 MNHNS and CDR2 SASEGT. The germline V and J ends were trimmed by 3 bases and 6 bases, with 12 bases remaining between them. The CDR3 is made up of 13 amino acids.

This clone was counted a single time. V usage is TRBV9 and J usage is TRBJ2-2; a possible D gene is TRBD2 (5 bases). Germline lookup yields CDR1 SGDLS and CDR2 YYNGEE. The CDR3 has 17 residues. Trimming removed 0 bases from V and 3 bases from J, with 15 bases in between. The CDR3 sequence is CASSVARTSSYTGELFF. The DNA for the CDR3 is TGTGCCAGCAGCGTAGCTAGAACTAGTTCGTACACCGGGGAGCTGTTTTTT.

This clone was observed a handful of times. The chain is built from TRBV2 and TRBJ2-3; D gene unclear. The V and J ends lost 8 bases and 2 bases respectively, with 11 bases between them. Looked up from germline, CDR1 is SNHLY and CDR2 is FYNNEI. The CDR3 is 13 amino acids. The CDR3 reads CASGRLVTDTQYF. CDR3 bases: TGTGCCAGCGGACGCCTTGTCACAGATACGCAGTATTTT. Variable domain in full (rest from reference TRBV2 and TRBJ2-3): EPEVTQTPSHQVTQMGQEVILRCVPISNHLYFYWYRQILGQKVEFLVSFYNNEISEKSEIFDDQFSVERPDGSNFTLKIRSTKLEDSAMYFCASGRLVTDTQYFGPGTRLTVL.

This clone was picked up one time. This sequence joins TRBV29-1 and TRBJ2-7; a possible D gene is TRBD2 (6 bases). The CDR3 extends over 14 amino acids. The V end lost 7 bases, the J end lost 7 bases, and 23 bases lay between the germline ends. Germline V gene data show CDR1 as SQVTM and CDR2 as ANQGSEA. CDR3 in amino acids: CSATAGTGASEQYF. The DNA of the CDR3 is TGCAGCGCCACGGCGGGAACGGGAGCGAGTGAGCAGTACTTC.

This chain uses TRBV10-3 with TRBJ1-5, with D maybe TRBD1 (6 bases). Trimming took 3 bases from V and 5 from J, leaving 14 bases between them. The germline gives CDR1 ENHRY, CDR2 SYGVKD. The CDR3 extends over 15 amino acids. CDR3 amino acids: CAISEGGQQYQPQHF. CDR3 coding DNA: TGTGCCATCAGTGAAGGAGGACAGCAGTATCAGCCCCAGCATTTT.

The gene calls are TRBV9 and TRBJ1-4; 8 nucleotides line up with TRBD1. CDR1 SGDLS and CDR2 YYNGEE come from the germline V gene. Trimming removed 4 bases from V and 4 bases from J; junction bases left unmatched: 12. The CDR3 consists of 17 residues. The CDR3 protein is CASSLRTGTQVNEKLFF. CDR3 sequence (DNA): TGTGCCAGCAGCTTGAGGACAGGGACTCAAGTTAATGAAAAACTGTTTTTT.

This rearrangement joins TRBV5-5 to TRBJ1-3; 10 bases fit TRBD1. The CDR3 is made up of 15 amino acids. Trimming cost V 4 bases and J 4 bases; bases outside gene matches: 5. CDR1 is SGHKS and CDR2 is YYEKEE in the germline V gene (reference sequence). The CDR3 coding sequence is TGTGCCAGCAGCCCGGCGGGACAGGGGGGAAACACCATATATTTT. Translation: CASSPAGQGGNTIYF.

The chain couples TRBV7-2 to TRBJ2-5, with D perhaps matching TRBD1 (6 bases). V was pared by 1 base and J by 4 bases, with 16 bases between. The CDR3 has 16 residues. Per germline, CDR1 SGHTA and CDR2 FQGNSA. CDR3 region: CASSLGGTRSRETQYF. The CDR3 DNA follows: TGTGCCAGCAGCTTAGGAGGGACACGGAGTCGAGAGACCCAGTACTTC.

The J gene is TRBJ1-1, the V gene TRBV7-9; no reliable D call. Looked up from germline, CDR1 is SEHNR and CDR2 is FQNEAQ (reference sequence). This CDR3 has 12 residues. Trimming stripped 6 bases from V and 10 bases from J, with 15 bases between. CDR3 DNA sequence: TGTGCCAGCAGGCTTGTAACTGTCGGAGCTTTCTTT. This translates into CASRLVTVGAFF.

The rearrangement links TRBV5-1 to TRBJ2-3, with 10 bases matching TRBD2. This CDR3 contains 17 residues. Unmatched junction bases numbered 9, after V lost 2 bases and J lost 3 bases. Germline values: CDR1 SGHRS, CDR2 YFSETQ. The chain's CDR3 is CASSFGSGRAGTDTQYF. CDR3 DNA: TGCGCCAGCAGCTTTGGAAGCGGGAGGGCAGGGACAGATACGCAGTATTTT.

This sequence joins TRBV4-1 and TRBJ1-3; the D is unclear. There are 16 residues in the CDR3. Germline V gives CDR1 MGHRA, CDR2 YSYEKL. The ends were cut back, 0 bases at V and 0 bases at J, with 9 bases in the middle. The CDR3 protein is CASSQDGRTSGNTIYF. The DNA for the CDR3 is TGCGCCAGCAGCCAAGACGGCAGGACCTCTGGAAACACCATATATTTT.